Reported below is one T cell receptor (beta chain). Germline CDR1 PRHDT, CDR2 FYEKMQ (reference sequence). There are 16 residues in the CDR3. The V end was cut by 3 bases, the J end by 0 bases, with 12 bases between. This entry comes from a study of cytomegalovirus exposure and HLA in healthy donors. PCR primers comprised 60 Vbeta and 13 Jbeta primers. Using immunoSEQ multiplex PCR, the repertoire was profiled, and TCRdb retains in-frame clones only, with some absent. The repertoire holds roughly 80,000 clones, with more than 50% as singletons. The sample was PBMCs. The genes are TRBV13 and TRBJ1-3; D might be TRBD1 (5 bases). This TCR was recovered from a male donor in good health and CMV-seropositive. The CDR3 DNA reads TGTGCCAGCAGCTTCCCCGGGGGAAGCTCTGGAAACACCATATATTTT. Protein: CASSFPGGSSGNTIYF.